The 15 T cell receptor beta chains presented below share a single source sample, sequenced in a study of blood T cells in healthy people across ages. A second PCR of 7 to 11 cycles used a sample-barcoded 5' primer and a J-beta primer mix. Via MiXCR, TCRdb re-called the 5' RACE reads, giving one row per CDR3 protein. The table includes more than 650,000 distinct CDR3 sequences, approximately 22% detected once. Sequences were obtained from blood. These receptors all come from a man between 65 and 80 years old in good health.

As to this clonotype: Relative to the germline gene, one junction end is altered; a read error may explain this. Written as DNA, the CDR3 is TGCGCCAGCAAAATTGACAGGTCATCCTCCTACGAGCAGTACTTC. Protein: CASKIDRSSSYEQYF. This chain joins TRBV2 and TRBJ2-7; possibly TRBD1 for D (6 bases). Germline CDR1 is SNHLY and CDR2 is FYNNEI. CDR3 length: 15 residues.

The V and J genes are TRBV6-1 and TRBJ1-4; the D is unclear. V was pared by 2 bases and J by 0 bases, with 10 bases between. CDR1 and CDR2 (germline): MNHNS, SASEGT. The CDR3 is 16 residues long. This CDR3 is CASSESHFATNEKLFF. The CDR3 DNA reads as TGTGCCAGCAGTGAATCTCACTTTGCAACTAATGAAAAACTGTTTTTT.

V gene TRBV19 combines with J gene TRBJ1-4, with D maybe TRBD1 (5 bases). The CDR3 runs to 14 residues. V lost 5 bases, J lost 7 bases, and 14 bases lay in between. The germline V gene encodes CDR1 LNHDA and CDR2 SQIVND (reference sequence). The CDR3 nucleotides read TGTGCCAGTAGTTCCTCCGGGGCGGCTGAAAAACTGTTTTTT. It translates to CASSSSGAAEKLFF. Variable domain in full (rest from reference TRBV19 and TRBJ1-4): DGGITQSPKYLFRKEGQNVTLSCEQNLNHDAMYWYRQDPGQGLRLIYYSQIVNDFQKGDIAEGYSVSREKKESFPLTVTSAQKNPTAFYLCASSSSGAAEKLFFGSGTQLSVL.

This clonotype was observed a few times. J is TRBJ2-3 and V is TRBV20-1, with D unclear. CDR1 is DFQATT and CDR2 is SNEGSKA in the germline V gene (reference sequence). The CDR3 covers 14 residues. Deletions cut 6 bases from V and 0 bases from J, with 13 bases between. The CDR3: CSAPSRLSTDTQYF. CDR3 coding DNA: TGCAGTGCACCTTCCCGCCTGAGCACAGATACGCAGTATTTT.

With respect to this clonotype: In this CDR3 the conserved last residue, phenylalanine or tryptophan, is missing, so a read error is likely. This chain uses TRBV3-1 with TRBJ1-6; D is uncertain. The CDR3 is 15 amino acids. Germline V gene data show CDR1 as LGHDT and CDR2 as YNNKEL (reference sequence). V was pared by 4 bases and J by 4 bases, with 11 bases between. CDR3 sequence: CASSLADLYNSPLHL. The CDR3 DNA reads TGTGCCAGCAGCCTCGCAGATTTATATAATTCACCCCTCCACCTT.

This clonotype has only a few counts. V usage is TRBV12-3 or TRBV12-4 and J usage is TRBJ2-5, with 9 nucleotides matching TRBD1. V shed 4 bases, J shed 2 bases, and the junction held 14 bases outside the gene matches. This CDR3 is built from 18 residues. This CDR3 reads CASSCPLGTGLIQETQYF. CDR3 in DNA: TGTGCCAGCAGTTGCCCTTTAGGGACAGGGCTTATTCAAGAGACCCAGTACTTC.

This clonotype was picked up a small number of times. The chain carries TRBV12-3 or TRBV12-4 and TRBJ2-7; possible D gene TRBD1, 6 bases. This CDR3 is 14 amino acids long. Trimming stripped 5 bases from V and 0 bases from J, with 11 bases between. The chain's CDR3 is CASSVQGHSYEQYF. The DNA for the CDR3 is TGTGCCAGCAGTGTACAGGGACACTCCTACGAGCAGTACTTC.

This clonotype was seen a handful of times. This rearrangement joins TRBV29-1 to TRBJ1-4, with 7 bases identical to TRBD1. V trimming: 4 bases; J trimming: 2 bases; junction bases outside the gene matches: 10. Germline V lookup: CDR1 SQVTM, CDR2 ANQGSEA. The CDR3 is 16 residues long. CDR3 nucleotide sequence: TGCAGCGTTGTCCGGAGAGGGGACAGCACTAATGAAAAACTGTTTTTT. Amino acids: CSVVRRGDSTNEKLFF.

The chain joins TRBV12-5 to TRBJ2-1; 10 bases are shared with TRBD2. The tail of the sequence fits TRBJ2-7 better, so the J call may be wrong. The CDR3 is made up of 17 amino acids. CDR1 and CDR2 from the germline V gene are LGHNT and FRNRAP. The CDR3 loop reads CASGFLGTSVLAYEQYV. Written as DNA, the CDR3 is TGTGCTAGTGGTTTCCTGGGGACTAGCGTCTTAGCCTACGAGCAGTACGTC.

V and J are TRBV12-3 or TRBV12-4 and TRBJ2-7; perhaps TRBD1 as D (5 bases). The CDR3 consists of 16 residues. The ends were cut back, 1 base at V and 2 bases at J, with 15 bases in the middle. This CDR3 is CASSLVGQGSPYEQYV. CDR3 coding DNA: TGTGCCAGCAGTTTAGTGGGGCAGGGTTCGCCCTACGAGCAGTACGTC.

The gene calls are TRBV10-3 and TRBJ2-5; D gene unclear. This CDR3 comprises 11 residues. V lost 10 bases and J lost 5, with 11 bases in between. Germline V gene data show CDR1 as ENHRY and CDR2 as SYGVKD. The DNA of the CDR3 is TGTGCCACCTCTGGAGCTGAGACCCAGTACTTC. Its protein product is CATSGAETQYF.

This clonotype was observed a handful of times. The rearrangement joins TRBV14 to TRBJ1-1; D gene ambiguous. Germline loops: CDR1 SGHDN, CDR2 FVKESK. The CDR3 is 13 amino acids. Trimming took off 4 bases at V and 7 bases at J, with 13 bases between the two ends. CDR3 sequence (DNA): TGTGCCAGCAGCCTTGGGATCCTCCTTGAAGCTTTCTTT. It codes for CASSLGILLEAFF.

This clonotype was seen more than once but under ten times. In nucleotides, the CDR3 is TGCAGCGTCCAGCCGAACCGGGAAGAGACCCAGTACTTC. It is translated as CSVQPNREETQYF. The chain is built from TRBV29-1 and TRBJ2-5; no clear D gene. The germline gives CDR1 SQVTM, CDR2 ANQGSEA. V gave up 6 bases and J gave up 3 bases, with 14 bases separating them. There are 13 residues in the CDR3. Together with reference TRBV29-1 and TRBJ2-5, the CDR3 gives the full variable domain: SAVISQKPSRDICQRGTSLTIQCQVDSQVTMMFWYRQQPGQSLTLIATANQGSEATYESGFVIDKFPISRPNLTFSTLTVSNMSPEDSSIYLCSVQPNREETQYFGPGTRLLVL.

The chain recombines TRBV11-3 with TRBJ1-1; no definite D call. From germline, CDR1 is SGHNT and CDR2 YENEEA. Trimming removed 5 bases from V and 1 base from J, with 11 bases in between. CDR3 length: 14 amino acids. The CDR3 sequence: CASSRTLANTEAFF. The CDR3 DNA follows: TGTGCCAGCAGCCGGACGCTGGCGAACACTGAAGCTTTCTTT.

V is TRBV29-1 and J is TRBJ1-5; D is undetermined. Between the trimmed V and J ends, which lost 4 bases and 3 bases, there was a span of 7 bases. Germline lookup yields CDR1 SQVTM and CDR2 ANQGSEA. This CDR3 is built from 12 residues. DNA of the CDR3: TGCAGCGTTGCGCAGAACAATCAGCCCCAGCATTTT. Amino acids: CSVAQNNQPQHF.